The present TCR beta chain was sequenced within a study of T-cell reconstitution after alpha-beta-depleted transplantation in children. Library preparation (for TCRbeta) was performed with unique molecular identifiers. TCRdb reprocessed the PCR reads via MiXCR and lists one record per CDR3 protein. The sample shows roughly 500,000 distinct CDR3 sequences, approximately 32% of them seen only once. The V end lost 5 bases, the J end lost 0 bases, and 20 bases lay between the germline ends. The CDR3 spans 18 residues. This clonotype originated in a human donor who donated a stem cell graft to a child with aplastic anemia. Sequenced material: PBMCs from the stem cell graft donor, taken from the stem cell graft. The V gene is TRBV12-3 or TRBV12-4, the J gene TRBJ2-1; a weak D match, TRBD2 (5 bases). CDR3 in amino acids: CASSDASGSGSSYNEQFF. In DNA, the CDR3 is TGTGCCAGCAGTGACGCAAGTGGGAGCGGATCCTCCTACAATGAGCAGTTCTTC.